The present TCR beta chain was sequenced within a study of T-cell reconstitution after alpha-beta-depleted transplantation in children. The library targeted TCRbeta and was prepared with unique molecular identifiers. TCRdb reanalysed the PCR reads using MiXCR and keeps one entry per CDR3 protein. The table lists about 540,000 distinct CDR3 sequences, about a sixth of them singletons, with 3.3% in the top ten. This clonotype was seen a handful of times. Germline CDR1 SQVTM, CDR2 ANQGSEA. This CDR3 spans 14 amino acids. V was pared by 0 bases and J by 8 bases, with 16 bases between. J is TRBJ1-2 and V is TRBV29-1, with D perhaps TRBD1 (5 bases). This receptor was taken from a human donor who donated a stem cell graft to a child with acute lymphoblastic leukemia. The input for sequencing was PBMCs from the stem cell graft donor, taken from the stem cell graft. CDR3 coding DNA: TGCAGCGTTGAAGATTGGGACGACCCATGGGGCTACACCTTC. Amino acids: CSVEDWDDPWGYTF. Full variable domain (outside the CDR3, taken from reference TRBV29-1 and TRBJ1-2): SAVISQKPSRDICQRGTSLTIQCQVDSQVTMMFWYRQQPGQSLTLIATANQGSEATYESGFVIDKFPISRPNLTFSTLTVSNMSPEDSSIYLCSVEDWDDPWGYTFGSGTRLTVV.